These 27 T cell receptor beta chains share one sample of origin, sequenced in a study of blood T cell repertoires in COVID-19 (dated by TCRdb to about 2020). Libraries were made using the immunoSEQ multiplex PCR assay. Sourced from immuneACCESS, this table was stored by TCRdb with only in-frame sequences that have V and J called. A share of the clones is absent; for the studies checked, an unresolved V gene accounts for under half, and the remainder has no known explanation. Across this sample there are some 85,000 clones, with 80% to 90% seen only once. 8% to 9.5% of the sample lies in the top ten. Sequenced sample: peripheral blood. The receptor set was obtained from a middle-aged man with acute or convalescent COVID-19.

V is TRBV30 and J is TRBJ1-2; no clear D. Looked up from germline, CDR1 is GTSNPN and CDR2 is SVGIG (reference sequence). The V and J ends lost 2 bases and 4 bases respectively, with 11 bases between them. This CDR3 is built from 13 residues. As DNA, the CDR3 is TGTGCCTGGAGTAATGCCAGGCTCTATGGCTACACCTTC. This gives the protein CAWSNARLYGYTF.

CDR3 nucleotides: TGTGCCAGCAGCTTTACAAGGGGGCGAGGCAAAAACATTCAGTACTTC. It codes for CASSFTRGRGKNIQYF. The genes are TRBV5-6 and TRBJ2-4, with TRBD1 matching over 7 bases. V trimming: 2 bases; J trimming: 3 bases; junction bases outside the gene matches: 8. This CDR3 has 16 residues. CDR1 is SGHDT, CDR2 YYEEEE, per germline. The full variable domain, with the rest looked up from reference TRBV5-6 and TRBJ2-4, is DAGVTQSPTHLIKTRGQQVTLRCSPKSGHDTVSWYQQALGQGPQFIFQYYEEEERQRGNFPDRFSGHQFPNYSSELNVNALLLGDSALYLCASSFTRGRGKNIQYFGAGTRLSVL.

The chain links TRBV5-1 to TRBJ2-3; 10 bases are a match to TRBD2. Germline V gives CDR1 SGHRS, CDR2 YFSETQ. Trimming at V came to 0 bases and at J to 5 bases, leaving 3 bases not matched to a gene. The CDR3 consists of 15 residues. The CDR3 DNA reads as TGCGCCAGCAGCTTGGAGCGGGGGGGCCGAGATACGCAGTATTTT. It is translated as CASSLERGGRDTQYF.

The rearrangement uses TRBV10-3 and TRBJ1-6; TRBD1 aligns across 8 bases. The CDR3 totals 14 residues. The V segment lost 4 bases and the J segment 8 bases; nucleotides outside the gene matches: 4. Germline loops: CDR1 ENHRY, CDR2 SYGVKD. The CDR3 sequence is CAISAVTGDSPLHF. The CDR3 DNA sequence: TGTGCCATCAGTGCCGTGACAGGGGATTCACCCCTCCACTTT.

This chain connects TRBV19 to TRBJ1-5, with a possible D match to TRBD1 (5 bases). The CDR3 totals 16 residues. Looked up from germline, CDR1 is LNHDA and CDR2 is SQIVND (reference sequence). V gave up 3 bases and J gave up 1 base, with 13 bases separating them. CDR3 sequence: CASSIQRQTSNQPQHF. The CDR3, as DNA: TGTGCCAGTAGTATCCAACGACAGACCAGCAATCAGCCCCAGCATTTT.

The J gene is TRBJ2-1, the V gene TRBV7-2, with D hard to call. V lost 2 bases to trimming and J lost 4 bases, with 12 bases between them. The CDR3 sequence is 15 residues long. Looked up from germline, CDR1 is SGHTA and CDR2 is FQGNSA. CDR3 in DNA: TGTGCCAGCAGCTTACGGCAGGCTCAGTACAATGAGCAGTTCTTC. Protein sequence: CASSLRQAQYNEQFF.

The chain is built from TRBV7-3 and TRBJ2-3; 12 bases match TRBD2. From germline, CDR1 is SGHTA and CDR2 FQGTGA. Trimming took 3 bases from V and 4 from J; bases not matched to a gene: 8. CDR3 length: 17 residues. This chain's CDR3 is CASSLLTSGGPADTQYF. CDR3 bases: TGTGCCAGCAGCTTGCTGACTAGCGGGGGCCCAGCAGATACGCAGTATTTT.

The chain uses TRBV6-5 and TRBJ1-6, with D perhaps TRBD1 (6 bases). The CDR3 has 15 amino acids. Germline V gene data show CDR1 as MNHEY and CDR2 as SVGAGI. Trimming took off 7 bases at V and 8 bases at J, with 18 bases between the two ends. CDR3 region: CASTKKGHGHSPLHF. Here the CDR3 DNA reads TGTGCCAGCACAAAGAAGGGACACGGGCATTCACCCCTCCACTTT.

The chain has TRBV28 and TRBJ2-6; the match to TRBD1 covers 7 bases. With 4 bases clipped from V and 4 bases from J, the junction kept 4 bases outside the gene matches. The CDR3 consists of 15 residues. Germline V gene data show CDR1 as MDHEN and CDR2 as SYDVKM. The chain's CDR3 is CASSSQGRGANVLTF. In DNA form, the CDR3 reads TGTGCCAGCAGTTCACAGGGGAGAGGGGCCAACGTCCTGACTTTC.

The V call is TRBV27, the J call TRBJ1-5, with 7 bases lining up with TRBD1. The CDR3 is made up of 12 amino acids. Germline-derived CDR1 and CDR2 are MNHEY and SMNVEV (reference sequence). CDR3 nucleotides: TGTGAAAGGACAGGATGGGTACAGCCCCAGCATTTT. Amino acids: CERTGWVQPQHF.

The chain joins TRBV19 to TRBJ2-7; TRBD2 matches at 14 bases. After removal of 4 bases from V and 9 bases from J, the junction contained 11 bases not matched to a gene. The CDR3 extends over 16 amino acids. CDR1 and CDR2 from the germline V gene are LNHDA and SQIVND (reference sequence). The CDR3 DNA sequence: TGTGCCAGTAGTACCGGGACTAGCGGGGGCAGGGGCTGGCAGTACGTC. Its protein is CASSTGTSGGRGWQYV.

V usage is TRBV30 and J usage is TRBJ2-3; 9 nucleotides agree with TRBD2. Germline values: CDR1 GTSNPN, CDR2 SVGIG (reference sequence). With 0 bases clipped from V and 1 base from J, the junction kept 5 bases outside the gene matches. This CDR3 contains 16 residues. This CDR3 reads CAWSVGSGGGTDTQYF. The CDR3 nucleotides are TGTGCCTGGAGTGTAGGTAGCGGGGGAGGCACAGATACGCAGTATTTT. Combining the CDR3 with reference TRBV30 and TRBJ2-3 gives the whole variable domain SQTIHQWPATLVQPVGSPLSLECTVEGTSNPNLYWYRQAAGRGLQLLFYSVGIGQISSEVPQNLSASRPQDRQFILSSKKLLLSDSGFYLCAWSVGSGGGTDTQYFGPGTRLTVL.

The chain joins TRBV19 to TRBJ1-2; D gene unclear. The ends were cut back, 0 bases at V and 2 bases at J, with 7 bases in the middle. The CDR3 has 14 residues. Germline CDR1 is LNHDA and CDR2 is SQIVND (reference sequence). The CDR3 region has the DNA TGTGCCAGTAGTATAGATGGTCAGAACTATGGCTACACCTTC. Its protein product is CASSIDGQNYGYTF.

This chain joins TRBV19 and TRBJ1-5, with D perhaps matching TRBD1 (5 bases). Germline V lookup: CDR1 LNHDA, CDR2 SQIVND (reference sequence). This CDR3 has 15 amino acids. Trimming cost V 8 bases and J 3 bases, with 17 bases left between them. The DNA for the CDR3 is TGTGCCAGTTCCTCCGGGACTTCCCTCAATCAGCCCCAGCATTTT. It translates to CASSSGTSLNQPQHF. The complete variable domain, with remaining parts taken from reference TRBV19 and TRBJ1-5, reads DGGITQSPKYLFRKEGQNVTLSCEQNLNHDAMYWYRQDPGQGLRLIYYSQIVNDFQKGDIAEGYSVSREKKESFPLTVTSAQKNPTAFYLCASSSGTSLNQPQHFGDGTRLSIL.

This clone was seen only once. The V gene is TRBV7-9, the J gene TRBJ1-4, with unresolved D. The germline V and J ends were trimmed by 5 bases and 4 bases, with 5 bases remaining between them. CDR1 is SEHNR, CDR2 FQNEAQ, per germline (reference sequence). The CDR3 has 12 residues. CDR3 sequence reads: CASSMYNEKLFF. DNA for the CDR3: TGTGCCAGCAGCATGTATAATGAAAAACTGTTTTTT. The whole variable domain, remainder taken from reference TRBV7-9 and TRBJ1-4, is DTGVSQNPRHKITKRGQNVTFRCDPISEHNRLYWYRQTLGQGPEFLTYFQNEAQLEKSRLLSDRFSAERPKGSFSTLEIQRTEQGDSAMYLCASSMYNEKLFFGSGTQLSVL.

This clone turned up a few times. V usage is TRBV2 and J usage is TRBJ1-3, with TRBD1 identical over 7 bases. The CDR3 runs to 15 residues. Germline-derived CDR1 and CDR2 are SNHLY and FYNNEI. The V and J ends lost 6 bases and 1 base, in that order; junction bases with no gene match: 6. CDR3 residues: CASRTGIFSGNTIYF. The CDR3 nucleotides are TGTGCCAGCAGGACAGGGATTTTTTCTGGAAACACCATATATTTT.

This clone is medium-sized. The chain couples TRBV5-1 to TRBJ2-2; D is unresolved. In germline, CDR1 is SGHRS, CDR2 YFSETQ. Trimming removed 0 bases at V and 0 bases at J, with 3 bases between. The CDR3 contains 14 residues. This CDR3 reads CASSLVTNTGELFF. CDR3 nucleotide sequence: TGCGCCAGCAGCTTGGTCACGAACACCGGGGAGCTGTTTTTT.

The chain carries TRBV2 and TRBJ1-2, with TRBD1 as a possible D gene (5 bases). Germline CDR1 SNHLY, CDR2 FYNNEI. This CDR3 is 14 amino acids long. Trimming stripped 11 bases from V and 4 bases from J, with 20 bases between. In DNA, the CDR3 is TGTGCCTCCCAGCAGTGGGGGGTGGGCTATGGCTACACCTTC. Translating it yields CASQQWGVGYGYTF.

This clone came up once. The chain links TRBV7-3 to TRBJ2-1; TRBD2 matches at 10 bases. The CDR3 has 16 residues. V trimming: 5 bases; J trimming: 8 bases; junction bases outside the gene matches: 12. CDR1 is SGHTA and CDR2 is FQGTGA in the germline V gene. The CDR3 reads CASSPIAGGLGDEQFF. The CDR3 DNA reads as TGTGCCAGCAGCCCCATAGCGGGGGGCCTCGGAGATGAGCAGTTCTTC.

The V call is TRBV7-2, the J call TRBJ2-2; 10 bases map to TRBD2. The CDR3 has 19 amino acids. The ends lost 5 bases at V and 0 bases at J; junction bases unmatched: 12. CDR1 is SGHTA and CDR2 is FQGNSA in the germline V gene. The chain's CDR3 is CASSPKRTSGRANTGELFF. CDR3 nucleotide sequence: TGTGCCAGCAGCCCGAAAAGGACTAGCGGACGCGCGAACACCGGGGAGCTGTTTTTT.

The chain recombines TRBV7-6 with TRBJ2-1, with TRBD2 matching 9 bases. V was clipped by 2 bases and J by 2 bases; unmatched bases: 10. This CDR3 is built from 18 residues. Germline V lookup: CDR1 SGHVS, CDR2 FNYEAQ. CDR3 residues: CASSLSISLAGAYNEQFF. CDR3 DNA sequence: TGTGCCAGCAGCTTATCAATTAGTTTAGCGGGGGCCTACAATGAGCAGTTCTTC. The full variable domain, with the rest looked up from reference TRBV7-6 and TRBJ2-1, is GAGVSQSPRYKVTKRGQDVALRCDPISGHVSLYWYRQALGQGPEFLTYFNYEAQQDKSGLPNDRFSAERPEGSISTLTIQRTEQRDSAMYRCASSLSISLAGAYNEQFFGPGTRLTVL.

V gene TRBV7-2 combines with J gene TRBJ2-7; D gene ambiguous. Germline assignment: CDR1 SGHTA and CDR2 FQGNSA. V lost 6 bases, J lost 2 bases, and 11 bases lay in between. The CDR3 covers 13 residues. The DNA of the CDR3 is TGTGCCAGCAGTCCAGTGGGCCCCTACGAGCAGTACGTC. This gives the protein CASSPVGPYEQYV.

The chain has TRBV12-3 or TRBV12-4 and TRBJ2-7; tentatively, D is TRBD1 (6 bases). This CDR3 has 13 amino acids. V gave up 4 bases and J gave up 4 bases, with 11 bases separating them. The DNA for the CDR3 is TGTGCCAGCAGTTCACAGGGCCTTTACGAGCAGTACGTC. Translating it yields CASSSQGLYEQYV.

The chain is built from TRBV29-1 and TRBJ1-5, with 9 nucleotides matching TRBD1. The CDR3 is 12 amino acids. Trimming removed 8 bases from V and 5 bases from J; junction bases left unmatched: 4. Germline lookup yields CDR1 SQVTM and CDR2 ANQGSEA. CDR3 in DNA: TGCAGCCTACAGGGGGCTGATCAGCCCCAGCATTTT. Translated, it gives CSLQGADQPQHF.

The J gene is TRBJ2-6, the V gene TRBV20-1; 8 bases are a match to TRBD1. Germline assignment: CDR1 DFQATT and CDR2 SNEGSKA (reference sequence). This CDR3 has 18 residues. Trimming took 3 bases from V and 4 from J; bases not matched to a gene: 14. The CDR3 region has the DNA TGCAGTGCTAGTGACGCTAGGACAGGGTTGGTCGGGGCCAACGTCCTGACTTTC. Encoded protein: CSASDARTGLVGANVLTF.

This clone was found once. CDR3 in amino acids: CSVGGQGEGEKLFF. CDR3 in DNA: TGCAGCGTTGGGGGACAGGGGGAGGGTGAAAAACTGTTTTTT. The rearrangement uses TRBV29-1 and TRBJ1-4, with TRBD1 identical over 11 bases. The length of the CDR3 is 14 residues. J was trimmed by 7 bases and V by 4 bases; bases with no gene match: 5. Per the germline V gene, CDR1 is SQVTM and CDR2 is ANQGSEA.

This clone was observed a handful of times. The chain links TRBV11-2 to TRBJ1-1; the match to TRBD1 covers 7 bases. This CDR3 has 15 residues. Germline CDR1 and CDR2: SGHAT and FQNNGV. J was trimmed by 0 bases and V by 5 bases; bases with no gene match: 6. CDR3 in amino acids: CASSPGQTMNTEAFF. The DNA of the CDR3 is TGTGCCAGCAGCCCGGGACAGACCATGAACACTGAAGCTTTCTTT. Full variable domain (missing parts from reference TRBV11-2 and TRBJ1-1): EAGVAQSPRYKIIEKRQSVAFWCNPISGHATLYWYQQILGQGPKLLIQFQNNGVVDDSQLPKDRFSAERLKGVDSTLKIQPAKLEDSAVYLCASSPGQTMNTEAFFGQGTRLTVV.